This T cell receptor beta chain was recorded in a study of blood T cell repertoires in COVID-19. Study details: COVID-19 samples collected from the United States, Italy and Spain covered acute and convalescent phases. PBMCs, B-cell-depleted T cells, or T cells provided the cDNA or gDNA that made up the material.

As handled by the study authors: Reference gene primer amplification gave estimated nucleated cell counts. Sequencing was performed with immunoSEQ multiplex PCR; in TCRdb, only in-frame clones are kept and a portion is missing. The V and J calls and clone size are taken from that table; D and trimming were inferred from the DNA. This table holds about 230,000 clones, roughly 85% found once. Comments on this clone: The sample carries other DNA sequences with the same CDR3.

Germline CDR1 is MDHEN and CDR2 is SYDVKM. The CDR3 contains 12 residues. The V end lost 6 bases, the J end lost 0 bases, and 3 bases lay between the germline ends. Seattle patients were enrolled during active infection and followed longitudinally. Sequenced sample: peripheral blood. The chain employs TRBV28 and TRBJ1-5; D not resolved. The TCR sequence derives from a man between 50 and 59 years old with COVID-19, enrolled during active disease. The CDR3 DNA follows: TGTGCCAGCAGAGCTAGCAATCAGCCCCAGCATTTT. Translation: CASRASNQPQHF.